Listed here are 27 T cell receptor beta chains from one sample, sequenced in a study of PD-L1 blockade in urothelial cancer. The repertoire was sequenced with immunoSEQ multiplex PCR; TCRdb's copy has only in-frame clones and lacks some. There are 60,000 to 70,000 clones in the sample; 75% to 85% occur only once, and 1.5% to 2% lies in the top ten. The time point here: pretreatment peripheral blood. The input for sequencing was PBMCs, taken around atezolizumab (anti-PD-L1) treatment. The receptor set was obtained from a man aged 70 or older with urothelial cancer.

The J gene is TRBJ2-5, the V gene TRBV9, with D perhaps matching TRBD2 (6 bases). With 0 bases removed from V and 7 bases from J, the gap between germline ends came to 13 bases. The germline gives CDR1 SGDLS, CDR2 YYNGEE. The CDR3 consists of 14 residues. The CDR3, as DNA: TGTGCCAGCAGCGTAGGTGCGGGGCGCGGGACCCAGTACTTC. Translating gives CASSVGAGRGTQYF.

The chain has TRBV11-2 and TRBJ2-5; D gene uncertain. Between the trimmed V and J ends, which lost 0 bases and 6 bases, there was a span of 5 bases. Germline V gives CDR1 SGHAT, CDR2 FQNNGV. This CDR3 spans 12 amino acids. CDR3 coding DNA: TGTGCCAGCAGCTTAGATCCAAAGACCCAGTACTTC. Translated: CASSLDPKTQYF. Drawing the rest from reference TRBV11-2 and TRBJ2-5, the complete variable domain is EAGVAQSPRYKIIEKRQSVAFWCNPISGHATLYWYQQILGQGPKLLIQFQNNGVVDDSQLPKDRFSAERLKGVDSTLKIQPAKLEDSAVYLCASSLDPKTQYFGPGTRLLVL.

This chain joins TRBV5-1 and TRBJ2-2, with D perhaps matching TRBD2 (5 bases). CDR1 and CDR2 (germline): SGHRS, YFSETQ. Trimming removed 4 bases at V and 0 bases at J, with 13 bases between. The length of the CDR3 is 16 residues. CDR3 DNA sequence: TGCGCCAGCAGCCGGACTGTACACCCGAACACCGGGGAGCTGTTTTTT. Translated, it gives CASSRTVHPNTGELFF.

The chain carries TRBV5-4 and TRBJ2-1; 11 bases align to TRBD2. The CDR3 runs to 15 residues. The V gene's germline CDR1 is SGHNT and CDR2 YYREEE (reference sequence). V gave up 4 bases and J gave up 7 bases; unmatched junction bases: 7. CDR3 residues: CASSPGLAATNEQFF. Written as DNA, the CDR3 is TGTGCCAGCAGCCCGGGACTAGCGGCTACAAATGAGCAGTTCTTC.

The rearrangement uses TRBV4-1 and TRBJ2-1; D perhaps matches TRBD1 (6 bases). From germline, CDR1 is MGHRA and CDR2 YSYEKL. V was shortened by 1 base and J by 6 bases, with 13 bases between the two germline ends. The CDR3 is 15 amino acids. The CDR3 protein is CASSQGQGKSNEQFF. CDR3 in DNA: TGCGCCAGCAGCCAAGGGCAGGGGAAATCCAATGAGCAGTTCTTC.

The rearrangement uses TRBV28 and TRBJ2-1; 10 bases are shared with TRBD2. This CDR3 contains 15 residues. Looked up from germline, CDR1 is MDHEN and CDR2 is SYDVKM. V was pared by 6 bases and J by 9 bases, with 11 bases of the junction left unmatched. The CDR3 coding sequence is TGTGCCAGCAGCGCAACCCTAGCGGGAGTCAGTGAGCAGTTCTTC. Its translation: CASSATLAGVSEQFF.

The gene calls are TRBV7-9 and TRBJ2-7, with 11 bases matching TRBD1. Germline V CDR1 and CDR2: SEHNR, FQNEAQ (reference sequence). V lost 3 bases and J lost 6; bases outside the gene matches: 4. This CDR3 has 14 amino acids. The CDR3 sequence: CASSLPGTGGEQYF. The CDR3 nucleotides read TGTGCCAGCAGCTTGCCTGGGACAGGGGGCGAGCAGTACTTC.

V is TRBV6-1 and J is TRBJ2-1; no clear D. The germline V gene has CDR1 MNHNS and CDR2 SASEGT. This CDR3 is built from 14 residues. Trimming cost V 7 bases and J 10 bases, with 20 bases left between them. The CDR3 here is CASTQLTVSIEQFF. CDR3 in DNA: TGTGCCAGCACCCAACTAACGGTGAGCATAGAGCAGTTCTTC.

This sequence joins TRBV6-1 and TRBJ2-4, with unresolved D. V was pared by 7 bases and J by 0 bases, with 10 bases between. CDR1 and CDR2 from the germline V gene are MNHNS and SASEGT. This CDR3 has 14 residues. Written as DNA, the CDR3 is TGTGCCAGCACCCAAGAGTTAGCCAAAAACATTCAGTACTTC. As protein: CASTQELAKNIQYF.

This clone was observed a handful of times. The chain couples TRBV5-1 to TRBJ2-3, with TRBD1 identical over 8 bases. Looked up from germline, CDR1 is SGHRS and CDR2 is YFSETQ. With V trimmed by 4 bases and J by 5 bases, 9 bases remained unmatched. This CDR3 spans 15 amino acids. The CDR3 DNA sequence: TGCGCCAGCAGCAGCGAAGGACAGGGTGAAGATACGCAGTATTTT. This gives the protein CASSSEGQGEDTQYF.

This clone was seen a few times. The rearrangement uses TRBV5-4 and TRBJ2-4; D may be TRBD1 (5 bases). V shed 2 bases and J shed 8 bases, with 11 bases lying between them. Germline V gene sequence: CDR1 SGHNT, CDR2 YYREEE (reference sequence). This CDR3 has 13 amino acids. The DNA for the CDR3 is TGTGCCAGCAGCTTCGGTCAGGGCGACATTCAGTACTTC. It encodes CASSFGQGDIQYF.

The V gene is TRBV4-1, the J gene TRBJ2-1; 7 positions match TRBD2. CDR3 size: 17 residues. The germline CDR1 and CDR2 sequences are MGHRA and YSYEKL. The ends lost 0 bases at V and 4 bases at J; junction bases unmatched: 9. The CDR3 DNA follows: TGCGCCAGCAGCCAAGATAGTGGGGCTAGCGGATACAATGAGCAGTTCTTC. Its translation is CASSQDSGASGYNEQFF.

The J gene is TRBJ1-5, the V gene TRBV4-2; D not resolved. With 0 bases removed from V and 1 base from J, the gap between germline ends came to 7 bases. The CDR3 length is 15 residues. Per the germline V gene, CDR1 is LGHNA and CDR2 is YNFKEQ. The CDR3 region has the DNA TGTGCCAGCAGCCAAGACCTTTCCAGCAATCAGCCCCAGCATTTT. Protein: CASSQDLSSNQPQHF.

J is TRBJ1-5 and V is TRBV4-1, with TRBD1 identical over 7 bases. The CDR3 contains 16 residues. Per the germline V gene, CDR1 is MGHRA and CDR2 is YSYEKL. V lost 2 bases, J lost 2 bases, and 6 bases stayed unmatched. The CDR3 DNA sequence: TGCGCCAGCAGCCAAAGGGGGCAGGGGCGCAATCAGCCCCAGCATTTT. Its translation: CASSQRGQGRNQPQHF.

There are a few counts of this clone. This chain connects TRBV4-2 to TRBJ1-2, with 7 bases fitting TRBD1. This CDR3 has 14 residues. The germline gives CDR1 LGHNA, CDR2 YNFKEQ. Trimming took 4 bases from V and 6 from J; bases not matched to a gene: 8. Here the CDR3 DNA reads TGTGCCAGCAGCCTCAACGAGGGGGCGGATGGCTACACCTTC. This gives the protein CASSLNEGADGYTF.

The J gene is TRBJ2-7, the V gene TRBV30; tentative D call: TRBD2 (6 bases). Germline CDR1 GTSNPN, CDR2 SVGIG (reference sequence). The CDR3 is 14 amino acids. Trimming pared 4 bases from V and 0 bases from J, leaving 13 bases between. The chain's CDR3 is CAWKNRDCSYEQYF. DNA of the CDR3: TGTGCCTGGAAAAACCGGGACTGCTCCTACGAGCAGTACTTC.

Here the CDR3 DNA reads TGTGCCGGAACAGGGTCGGGTGGTACCGGGGAGCTGTTTTTT. Translated: CAGTGSGGTGELFF. The genes are TRBV2 and TRBJ2-2; D may be TRBD1 (6 bases). Germline V gene lookup returns CDR1 SNHLY and CDR2 FYNNEI. V lost 11 bases to trimming and J lost 5 bases, with 18 bases between them. The length of the CDR3 is 14 residues. The full variable domain, its missing parts supplied by reference TRBV2 and TRBJ2-2, is EPEVTQTPSHQVTQMGQEVILRCVPISNHLYFYWYRQILGQKVEFLVSFYNNEISEKSEIFDDQFSVERPDGSNFTLKIRSTKLEDSAMYFCAGTGSGGTGELFFGEGSRLTVL.

The chain recombines TRBV7-2 with TRBJ2-1; the D is unclear. The CDR3 runs to 13 residues. V was trimmed by 4 bases and J by 0 bases, leaving 4 bases between them. The V gene's germline CDR1 is SGHTA and CDR2 FQGNSA. CDR3 in DNA: TGTGCCAGCAGCTCGTACTCCTACAATGAGCAGTTCTTC. This codes for CASSSYSYNEQFF.

This chain connects TRBV7-8 to TRBJ2-7, with D perhaps TRBD2 (5 bases). The CDR3 has 13 residues. Per germline, CDR1 SGHVS and CDR2 FQNEAQ. With 2 bases removed from V and 2 bases from J, the gap between germline ends came to 7 bases. The CDR3 region has the DNA TGTGCCAGCAGCTTAACCGGGGCCTACGAGCAGTACTTC. It specifies CASSLTGAYEQYF.

The gene calls are TRBV28 and TRBJ2-6; D gene ambiguous. The V end lost 6 bases, the J end lost 0 bases, and 9 bases lay between the germline ends. The CDR3 is 15 residues long. Germline loops: CDR1 MDHEN, CDR2 SYDVKM. The CDR3 DNA is TGTGCCAGCAGCGGTTACAGCTCTGGGGCCAACGTCCTGACTTTC. This encodes CASSGYSSGANVLTF.

The gene calls are TRBV5-1 and TRBJ2-7; 9 bases agree with TRBD2. The trim removed 4 bases at V and 0 bases at J, leaving 8 bases unmatched. The CDR3 is made up of 16 amino acids. The germline V gene encodes CDR1 SGHRS and CDR2 YFSETQ. The CDR3 DNA is TGCGCCAGCAGCCCCAGGGGCGGGAGGGACTCCTACGAGCAGTACTTC. Translating gives CASSPRGGRDSYEQYF.

This clone was observed a single time. The chain carries TRBV19 and TRBJ1-1; a weak D match, TRBD1 (6 bases). CDR1 is LNHDA and CDR2 is SQIVND in the germline V gene (reference sequence). V was clipped by 0 bases and J by 6 bases, with 8 bases between them. The CDR3 runs to 13 residues. The CDR3 here is CASSIDGGSEAFF. CDR3 sequence (DNA): TGTGCCAGTAGTATAGATGGGGGCTCTGAAGCTTTCTTT.

The V gene is TRBV9, the J gene TRBJ1-2; D ambiguous. V was trimmed by 0 bases and J by 0 bases, leaving 9 bases between them. The CDR3 contains 15 residues. The germline gives CDR1 SGDLS, CDR2 YYNGEE. For the CDR3, the DNA is TGTGCCAGCAGCGTAGGGGCCAACTCTAACTATGGCTACACCTTC. It yields the protein CASSVGANSNYGYTF. Filled out from reference TRBV9 and TRBJ1-2, the complete variable domain reads DSGVTQTPKHLITATGQRVTLRCSPRSGDLSVYWYQQSLDQGLQFLIQYYNGEERAKGNILERFSAQQFPDLHSELNLSSLELGDSALYFCASSVGANSNYGYTFGSGTRLTVV.

This clone has just a few counts. The V call is TRBV6-4, the J call TRBJ2-1, with 7 bases fitting TRBD2. Trimming took 0 bases from V and 10 from J; bases not matched to a gene: 3. The CDR3 runs 13 residues. Germline V gene data show CDR1 as MRHNA and CDR2 as SNTAGT. The DNA of the CDR3 is TGTGCCAGCAGTGACTCTCCCGGGGGGGAGCAGTTCTTC. Translation: CASSDSPGGEQFF.

The chain links TRBV2 to TRBJ2-7; D unclear. Germline values: CDR1 SNHLY, CDR2 FYNNEI. This CDR3 contains 12 residues. With 7 bases removed from V and 5 bases from J, the gap between germline ends came to 12 bases. The CDR3 sequence is CASNREPNEQYF. As DNA, the CDR3 is TGTGCCAGCAATAGAGAGCCCAACGAGCAGTACTTC.

The J gene is TRBJ2-1, the V gene TRBV5-4; 8 bases map to TRBD2. Trimming at V came to 0 bases and at J to 7 bases, leaving 18 bases not matched to a gene. Looked up from germline, CDR1 is SGHNT and CDR2 is YYREEE (reference sequence). The CDR3 covers 19 residues. The CDR3: CASSLGWVASGRFSNEQFF. CDR3 DNA: TGTGCCAGCAGCTTGGGTTGGGTTGCTAGCGGGCGATTTAGTAATGAGCAGTTCTTC.

The chain recombines TRBV7-2 with TRBJ2-1, with D possibly TRBD2 on 6 matching bases. The CDR3 loop spans 15 amino acids. V lost 2 bases and J lost 4, with 12 bases in between. In germline, CDR1 is SGHTA, CDR2 FQGNSA. For the CDR3, the DNA is TGTGCCAGCAGCTTACTCGGACTACCTTACAATGAGCAGTTCTTC. Encoded protein: CASSLLGLPYNEQFF.